Each of the 27 T cell receptor beta chains below was sequenced from the same sample in a study of OX40 agonist ivuxolimab in advanced cancers. TCRdb's copy holds only in-frame clones and misses some; the assay was immunoSEQ multiplex PCR. The table includes around 66,000 clones, 86% detected once. The sequencing used CD4+ or CD8+ T cells sorted from blood, collected in a trial of the OX40 agonist ivuxolimab. Receptors originate from an adult with an advanced solid tumor such as melanoma, head and neck, liver or kidney cancer.

This clone was observed a few times. The rearrangement joins TRBV19 to TRBJ2-5; TRBD2 matches 8 bases. CDR1 is LNHDA, CDR2 SQIVND, per germline (reference sequence). The V and J ends lost 5 bases and 4 bases, in that order; junction bases with no gene match: 6. The CDR3 totals 14 residues. The CDR3 region is CASSERESLETQYF. The CDR3 DNA follows: TGTGCCAGTAGTGAGCGGGAGAGCCTAGAGACCCAGTACTTC.

The rearrangement uses TRBV19 and TRBJ1-5; 10 nucleotides agree with TRBD1. This CDR3 is built from 14 residues. The V gene end was trimmed by 4 bases and the J gene end by 7 bases; junction bases not matched to a gene: 4. The germline CDR1 and CDR2 sequences are LNHDA and SQIVND (reference sequence). CDR3 coding DNA: TGTGCCAGTAGTACGACAGGGGGCAGGCAGCCCCAGCATTTT. Translated: CASSTTGGRQPQHF.

The gene calls are TRBV6-6 and TRBJ1-3; TRBD1 is a possible D gene (6 bases). Trimming took off 8 bases at V and 0 bases at J, with 8 bases between the two ends. The CDR3 spans 13 residues. CDR1 MNHNY and CDR2 SVGAGI come from the germline V gene (reference sequence). The chain's CDR3 is CASGQSSGNTIYF. Here the CDR3 DNA reads TGTGCCAGCGGACAGTCCTCTGGAAACACCATATATTTT.

J is TRBJ2-5 and V is TRBV5-1; 10 bases fit TRBD1. Germline CDR1 reads SGHRS; CDR2 reads YFSETQ. V shed 2 bases and J 3 bases; nucleotides not matched to a gene: 4. This CDR3 comprises 15 residues. This chain's CDR3 is CASSFLGTGEETQYF. The CDR3 bases are TGCGCCAGCAGCTTCCTAGGGACAGGGGAAGAGACCCAGTACTTC.

V is TRBV5-1 and J is TRBJ2-2; the D is unclear. V lost 3 bases to trimming and J lost 4 bases, with 16 bases between them. CDR1 SGHRS and CDR2 YFSETQ come from the germline V gene. The CDR3 runs 16 residues. CDR3 region: CASSSTPVAFTGELFF. The DNA for the CDR3 is TGCGCCAGCAGCTCAACCCCCGTGGCATTCACCGGGGAGCTGTTTTTT. Using reference TRBV5-1 and TRBJ2-2 for the parts outside the CDR3, the full variable domain is KAGVTQTPRYLIKTRGQQVTLSCSPISGHRSVSWYQQTPGQGLQFLFEYFSETQRNKGNFPGRFSGRQFSNSRSEMNVSTLELGDSALYLCASSSTPVAFTGELFFGEGSRLTVL.

The chain couples TRBV5-6 to TRBJ1-2; D is uncertain. The CDR3 is 13 residues long. V was trimmed by 0 bases and J by 6 bases, leaving 9 bases between them. CDR1 and CDR2 from the germline V gene are SGHDT and YYEEEE. This CDR3 is CASSLGSLDGYTF. For the CDR3, the DNA is TGTGCCAGCAGCTTGGGGAGTCTTGATGGCTACACCTTC.

The genes are TRBV5-1 and TRBJ2-7; D gene ambiguous. Trimming took off 2 bases at V and 0 bases at J, with 9 bases between the two ends. The CDR3 is made up of 14 amino acids. The germline V gene encodes CDR1 SGHRS and CDR2 YFSETQ. The CDR3, as DNA: TGCGCCAGCAGCTTTTCCGCGGCCTCCTACGAGCAGTACTTC. Amino acids: CASSFSAASYEQYF.

The V gene is TRBV6-1, the J gene TRBJ1-2; a weak D match, TRBD1 (6 bases). The CDR3 runs to 13 residues. Per germline, CDR1 MNHNS and CDR2 SASEGT. V shed 6 bases and J shed 6 bases, with 14 bases lying between them. The CDR3 sequence is CASSAPGAHGYTF. DNA for the CDR3: TGTGCCAGCAGCGCTCCGGGGGCTCATGGCTACACCTTC.

J is TRBJ2-4 and V is TRBV6-1; either TRBD1 or TRBD2 may supply D (5 bases each). This CDR3 has 15 residues. V lost 4 bases, J lost 8 bases, and 18 bases lay in between. CDR1 and CDR2 (germline): MNHNS, SASEGT. CDR3 amino acids: CASSGLFGGLDIQYF. The CDR3 DNA sequence: TGTGCCAGCAGTGGACTCTTTGGGGGTTTAGACATTCAGTACTTC.

The genes are TRBV5-1 and TRBJ1-1, with D possibly matching TRBD1 (5 bases). Germline V gene sequence: CDR1 SGHRS, CDR2 YFSETQ. The CDR3 is made up of 14 amino acids. The V end was cut by 4 bases, the J end by 5 bases, with 15 bases between. CDR3 in amino acids: CASSKGDGGTEAFF. The DNA of the CDR3 is TGCGCCAGCAGCAAAGGGGACGGCGGGACTGAAGCTTTCTTT.

The chain links TRBV10-1 to TRBJ2-5, with 7 bases fitting TRBD2. With 3 bases clipped from V and 4 bases from J, the junction kept 8 bases outside the gene matches. CDR1 and CDR2 (germline): WNHNN, SYGVQD (reference sequence). The CDR3 has 15 residues. The CDR3 region has the DNA TGCGCCAGCAGTGAAGTGGGAGGGGTTTTAGAGACCCAGTACTTC. This codes for CASSEVGGVLETQYF.

This clone was counted a few times. V usage is TRBV4-2 and J usage is TRBJ2-7, with TRBD1 matching over 9 bases. The germline V gene encodes CDR1 LGHNA and CDR2 YNFKEQ. V shed 4 bases, J shed 3 bases, and the junction held 4 bases outside the gene matches. The CDR3 runs 14 residues. For the CDR3, the DNA is TGTGCCAGCAGCCTACGGGACAGGGACTACGAGCAGTACTTC. Protein: CASSLRDRDYEQYF.

V gene TRBV7-2 combines with J gene TRBJ1-3; D ambiguous. The CDR3 covers 16 residues. Trimming stripped 4 bases from V and 0 bases from J, with 13 bases between. Germline V CDR1 and CDR2: SGHTA, FQGNSA. The CDR3 loop is CASSSLGPNSGNTIYF. The CDR3 DNA sequence: TGTGCCAGCAGCTCGCTAGGACCGAACTCTGGAAACACCATATATTTT.

The chain recombines TRBV19 with TRBJ1-4; D is possibly TRBD1 (5 bases). This CDR3 comprises 17 residues. CDR1 and CDR2 from the germline V gene are LNHDA and SQIVND (reference sequence). The V gene lost 9 bases and the J gene lost 4 bases, with 24 bases spanning the gap. The CDR3 reads CASSFEGLPSSNEKLFF. The CDR3 DNA sequence: TGTGCCAGCTCCTTCGAGGGGCTCCCGTCAAGTAATGAAAAACTGTTTTTT.

This clone turned up a few times. The rearrangement uses TRBV11-2 and TRBJ1-2; no definite D call. The V end lost 1 base, the J end lost 3 bases, and 9 bases lay between the germline ends. The germline V gene has CDR1 SGHAT and CDR2 FQNNGV. The CDR3 covers 14 residues. CDR3 bases: TGTGCCAGCAGCTTAGGGCTGGGGTACTATGGCTACACCTTC. It specifies CASSLGLGYYGYTF.

This chain joins TRBV28 and TRBJ1-5, with TRBD1 matching 7 bases. With 5 bases clipped from V and 5 bases from J, the junction kept 9 bases outside the gene matches. The germline V gene has CDR1 MDHEN and CDR2 SYDVKM. This CDR3 spans 15 amino acids. The CDR3 region has the DNA TGTGCCAGCAGTCTGCCCGGGACAGACCATCAGCCCCAGCATTTT. The encoded protein is CASSLPGTDHQPQHF.

This clone was detected a few times. The V call is TRBV19, the J call TRBJ1-5; D perhaps matches TRBD1 (6 bases). The V gene lost 5 bases and the J gene lost 7 bases, with 18 bases spanning the gap. The CDR3 extends over 15 amino acids. Germline V gene sequence: CDR1 LNHDA, CDR2 SQIVND (reference sequence). CDR3: CASSLTGGRKQPQHF. The CDR3 DNA follows: TGTGCCAGTAGTTTGACAGGCGGACGAAAACAGCCCCAGCATTTT.

The rearrangement joins TRBV11-3 to TRBJ1-1, with D perhaps matching TRBD1 (5 bases). The CDR3 spans 16 residues. Germline V gene lookup returns CDR1 SGHNT and CDR2 YENEEA. Trimming took 6 bases from V and 0 from J, leaving 17 bases between them. This chain's CDR3 is CASSRPSGGVNTEAFF. The CDR3 nucleotides are TGTGCCAGCAGTCGTCCTTCCGGGGGAGTGAACACTGAAGCTTTCTTT.

The chain uses TRBV5-5 and TRBJ1-1; 11 bases map to TRBD1. CDR1 and CDR2 from the germline V gene are SGHKS and YYEKEE (reference sequence). The CDR3 runs to 14 residues. V trimming: 4 bases; J trimming: 4 bases; junction bases outside the gene matches: 3. The chain's CDR3 is CASSKGTGGTEAFF. Here the CDR3 DNA reads TGTGCCAGCAGCAAGGGGACAGGGGGCACTGAAGCTTTCTTT.

The genes are TRBV6-5 and TRBJ2-7; D tentatively fits TRBD1 or TRBD2 (5 bases each). This CDR3 is 15 amino acids long. V lost 4 bases and J lost 2, with 15 bases in between. CDR1 MNHEY and CDR2 SVGAGI come from the germline V gene. CDR3 sequence (DNA): TGTGCCAGCAGTTGGGAAACCGGGACCCCCTACGAGCAGTACTTC. This translates into CASSWETGTPYEQYF.

The CDR3 DNA follows: TGCGCCAGCAGCTTGGGGATACAAGAGACCCAGTACTTC. Translating it yields CASSLGIQETQYF. The V call is TRBV5-1, the J call TRBJ2-5; D not certain. The CDR3 has 13 amino acids. The germline V gene encodes CDR1 SGHRS and CDR2 YFSETQ. Trimming stripped 0 bases from V and 2 bases from J, with 5 bases between. Full variable domain (missing parts from reference TRBV5-1 and TRBJ2-5): KAGVTQTPRYLIKTRGQQVTLSCSPISGHRSVSWYQQTPGQGLQFLFEYFSETQRNKGNFPGRFSGRQFSNSRSEMNVSTLELGDSALYLCASSLGIQETQYFGPGTRLLVL.

This clone was counted a few times. The chain uses TRBV19 and TRBJ2-4; 8 nucleotides line up with TRBD1. Germline values: CDR1 LNHDA, CDR2 SQIVND (reference sequence). The CDR3 sequence is 13 residues long. Germline trimming cut 6 bases from V and 6 bases from J; bases unmatched to any gene: 4. CDR3 region: CASSETGGNIQYF. CDR3 DNA: TGTGCCAGTAGCGAAACAGGGGGAAACATTCAGTACTTC. Supplemented by reference TRBV19 and TRBJ2-4, the full variable domain reads DGGITQSPKYLFRKEGQNVTLSCEQNLNHDAMYWYRQDPGQGLRLIYYSQIVNDFQKGDIAEGYSVSREKKESFPLTVTSAQKNPTAFYLCASSETGGNIQYFGAGTRLSVL.

This clone was detected only once. V usage is TRBV5-1 and J usage is TRBJ2-1; TRBD2 agrees at 12 bases. CDR3 length equals 15 residues. Trimming took 0 bases from V and 12 from J; bases not matched to a gene: 7. Looked up from germline, CDR1 is SGHRS and CDR2 is YFSETQ. The CDR3 nucleotides are TGCGCCAGCAGCTTGGGACTAGCGGGAGAAAGCGGGCAGTTCTTC. Translating it yields CASSLGLAGESGQFF.

The chain is built from TRBV7-9 and TRBJ2-7; 7 bases line up with TRBD1. J gave up 8 bases and V 8 bases, and 9 bases lay outside the gene matches. This CDR3 has 12 residues. Germline CDR1 SEHNR, CDR2 FQNEAQ (reference sequence). CDR3 coding DNA: TGTGCCAGCCGACAGGGACCCTCCCAGCAGTACTTC. Translation: CASRQGPSQQYF.

The V and J genes are TRBV7-2 and TRBJ2-3; D possibly corresponds to TRBD2 (5 bases). Germline values: CDR1 SGHTA, CDR2 FQGNSA. V lost 4 bases and J 6 bases, leaving 11 bases between the germline ends. The length of the CDR3 is 13 residues. CDR3 amino acids: CASSSGVRDTQYF. In DNA form, the CDR3 reads TGTGCCAGCAGCTCCGGGGTCAGGGATACGCAGTATTTT.

V is TRBV6-6 and J is TRBJ2-7; 7 bases fit TRBD1. This CDR3 has 15 amino acids. The V segment lost 2 bases and the J segment 1 base; nucleotides outside the gene matches: 5. CDR1 and CDR2 (germline): MNHNY, SVGAGI (reference sequence). CDR3 coding DNA: TGTGCCAGCAGTTACCGGGACAGCAAATCCTACGAGCAGTACTTC. This translates into CASSYRDSKSYEQYF.

V is TRBV6-1 and J is TRBJ2-2; D call uncertain. The germline gives CDR1 MNHNS, CDR2 SASEGT. The CDR3 is made up of 11 amino acids. V lost 6 bases, J lost 7 bases, and 6 bases lay in between. CDR3 amino acids: CASRSNGELFF. The CDR3 DNA reads TGTGCCAGCAGAAGCAACGGGGAGCTGTTTTTT.